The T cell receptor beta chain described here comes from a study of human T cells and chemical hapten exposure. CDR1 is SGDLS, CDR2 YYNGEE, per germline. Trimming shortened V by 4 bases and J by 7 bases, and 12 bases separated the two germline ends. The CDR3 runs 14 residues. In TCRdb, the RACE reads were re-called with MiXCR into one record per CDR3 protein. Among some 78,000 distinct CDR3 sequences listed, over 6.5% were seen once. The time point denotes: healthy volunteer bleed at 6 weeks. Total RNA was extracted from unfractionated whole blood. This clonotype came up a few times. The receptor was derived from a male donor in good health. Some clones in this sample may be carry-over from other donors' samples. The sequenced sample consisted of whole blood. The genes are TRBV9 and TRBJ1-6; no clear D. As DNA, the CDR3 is TGTGCCAGCAGCCTCAGGCGGGAGAATTCACCCCTCCACTTT. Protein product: CASSLRRENSPLHF.